This TCR beta chain was found in a study of T-cell reconstitution after alpha-beta-depleted transplantation in children. The study's findings and limits: By one year post-transplant, T-cell counts and diversity largely arose from T cells that were newly produced. Surviving thymic progenitors and recipient T cells were the source of high TCRbeta diversity at day 60 in some patients. Approximately two months post-transplant, alpha-beta T cells reportedly originated from several hundred expanded graft clones.

Per germline, CDR1 SGHRS and CDR2 YFSETQ. With 2 bases removed from V and 2 bases from J, the gap between germline ends came to 12 bases. The length of the CDR3 is 15 residues. The library targeted TCRbeta and was prepared with unique molecular identifiers. TCRdb processed the PCR reads anew with MiXCR; each CDR3 protein has one entry. The sample has about 900,000 distinct CDR3 sequences, about 29% seen once. This clonotype was counted ten times or more. Its antigen remains unidentified. This specimen consisted of PBMCs, mostly from graft donor cells, obtained 360 days after TCRalphabeta/CD19-depleted stem cell transplant. This chain links TRBV5-1 with TRBJ2-3; possibly TRBD2 for D (6 bases). The sequence came from a boy under two years old who had a stem cell transplant for SCID, so the T cells may come from the graft donor. The CDR3 reads CASSFVGGFTDTQYF. The CDR3 DNA follows: TGCGCCAGCAGCTTTGTCGGGGGATTCACAGATACGCAGTATTTT. Supplemented by reference TRBV5-1 and TRBJ2-3, the full variable domain reads KAGVTQTPRYLIKTRGQQVTLSCSPISGHRSVSWYQQTPGQGLQFLFEYFSETQRNKGNFPGRFSGRQFSNSRSEMNVSTLELGDSALYLCASSFVGGFTDTQYFGPGTRLTVL.